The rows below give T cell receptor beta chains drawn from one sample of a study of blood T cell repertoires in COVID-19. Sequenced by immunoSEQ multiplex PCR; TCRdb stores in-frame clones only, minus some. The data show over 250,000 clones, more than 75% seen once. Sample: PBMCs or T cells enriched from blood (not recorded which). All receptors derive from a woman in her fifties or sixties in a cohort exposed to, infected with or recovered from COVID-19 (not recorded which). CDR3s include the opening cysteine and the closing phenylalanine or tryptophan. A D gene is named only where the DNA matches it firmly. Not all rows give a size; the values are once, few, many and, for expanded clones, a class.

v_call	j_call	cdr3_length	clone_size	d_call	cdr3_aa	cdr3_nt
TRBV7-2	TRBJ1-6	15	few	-	CASIHRPLLNSPLHF	TGTGCCAGCATCCACAGACCCTTACTCAATTCACCCCTCCACTTT
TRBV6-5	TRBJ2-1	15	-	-	CASSSEAEAPHEQFF	TGTGCCAGCAGCTCCGAGGCGGAAGCCCCCCATGAGCAGTTCTTC
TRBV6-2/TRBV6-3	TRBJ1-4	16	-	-	CASSGGRDATNEKLFF	TGTGCCAGCAGCGGAGGACGCGACGCAACTAATGAAAAACTGTTTTTT
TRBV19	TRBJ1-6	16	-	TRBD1	CASSARITGDNSPLHF	TGTGCCAGTAGTGCCCGGATAACAGGGGATAATTCACCCCTCCACTTT
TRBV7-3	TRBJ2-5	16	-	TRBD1	CASSLSPWTGRETQYF	TGTGCCAGCAGCTTAAGTCCCTGGACAGGGAGGGAGACCCAGTACTTC
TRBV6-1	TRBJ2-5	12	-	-	CASSDRQETQYF	TGTGCCAGCAGTGACCGCCAAGAGACCCAGTACTTC
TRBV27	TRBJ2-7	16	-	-	CASTPLKDGRENEQYF	TGTGCCAGCACCCCTCTAAAGGACGGCAGGGAAAACGAGCAGTACTTC
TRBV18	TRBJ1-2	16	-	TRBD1	CASSPEGQGMAYGYTF	TGTGCCAGCTCACCGGAGGGACAGGGCATGGCCTATGGCTACACCTTC
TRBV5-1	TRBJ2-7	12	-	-	CASSLGGYEQYF	TGCGCCAGCAGCTTGGGCGGTTACGAGCAGTACTTC
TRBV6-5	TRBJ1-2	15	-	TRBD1	CASSFVGQGIYGYTF	TGTGCCAGCAGTTTCGTGGGACAGGGAATCTATGGCTACACCTTC
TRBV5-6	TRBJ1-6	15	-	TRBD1	CASSSWTGRNSPLHF	TGTGCCAGCAGCTCATGGACAGGGAGAAATTCACCCCTCCACTTT
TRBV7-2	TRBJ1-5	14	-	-	CASSLDKGWQPQHF	TGTGCCAGCAGCTTGGACAAGGGTTGGCAGCCCCAGCATTTT
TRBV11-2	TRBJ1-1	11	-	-	CASGPDREAFF	TGTGCCAGCGGACCTGACAGGGAAGCTTTCTTT
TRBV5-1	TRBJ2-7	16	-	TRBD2	CASSLGASGRIDEQYF	TGCGCCAGCAGCTTGGGGGCTAGCGGGAGGATCGACGAGCAGTACTTC
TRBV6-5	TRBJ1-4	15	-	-	CASSYSRGPNEKLFF	TGTGCCAGCAGTTACTCTAGGGGTCCGAATGAAAAACTGTTTTTT
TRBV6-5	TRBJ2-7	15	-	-	CASSSRDRSSYEQYF	TGTGCCAGCAGTTCCCGAGACAGGAGCTCCTACGAGCAGTACTTC
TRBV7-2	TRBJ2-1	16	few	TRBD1	CASRQMGTGGYDEQFF	TGTGCCAGCAGACAAATGGGGACAGGGGGCTATGATGAGCAGTTCTTC
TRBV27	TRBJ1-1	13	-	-	CASSSREITEAFF	TGTGCCAGCAGTTCCCGAGAGATCACTGAAGCTTTCTTT
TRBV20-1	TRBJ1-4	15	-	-	CSASFSGTTNEKLFF	TGCAGTGCTAGTTTTTCAGGAACAACTAATGAAAAACTGTTTTTT